The 13 T cell receptor beta chains presented below share a single source sample, sequenced in a study of blood T cell repertoires in COVID-19. This table comes from immunoSEQ multiplex PCR, and its TCRdb copy is limited to in-frame clones, with some not included. The sample has roughly 290,000 clones; 87% are singletons. Sample: PBMCs or T cells enriched from blood (not recorded which). These TCRs come from a woman aged 40 to 50 who had recovered from COVID-19.

The chain employs TRBV2 and TRBJ1-1, with a weak D call TRBD1 (5 bases). CDR1 SNHLY and CDR2 FYNNEI come from the germline V gene. The V and J ends lost 7 bases and 1 base respectively, with 13 bases between them. The CDR3 totals 14 residues. DNA for the CDR3: TGTGCCAGCACCATCGGGGGGGAGAACACTGAAGCTTTCTTT. Protein sequence: CASTIGGENTEAFF.

This chain connects TRBV28 to TRBJ2-3; the match to TRBD2 covers 7 bases. The ends lost 6 bases at V and 6 bases at J; junction bases unmatched: 6. The CDR3 runs to 13 residues. CDR1 is MDHEN and CDR2 is SYDVKM in the germline V gene. The CDR3 bases are TGTGCCAGCAGGCGGGAGAGTTCGGATACGCAGTATTTT. The encoded protein is CASRRESSDTQYF.

This clone was recorded at least ten times. The gene calls are TRBV3-1 (or the pseudogene TRBV3-2) and TRBJ2-3; 9 bases agree with TRBD2. CDR3 length equals 16 residues. Germline CDR1 LGHDT, CDR2 YNNKEL (reference sequence). V lost 4 bases to trimming and J lost 2 bases; unmatched junction nucleotides: 7. CDR3 coding DNA: TGTGCCAGCAGCCCTTGGACTAGCGAGTACACAGATACGCAGTATTTT. Translation gives CASSPWTSEYTDTQYF.

The chain has TRBV6-1 and TRBJ2-2; D is possibly TRBD1 (5 bases). CDR3 size: 15 residues. The germline CDR1 and CDR2 sequences are MNHNS and SASEGT. V lost 1 base, J lost 4 bases, and 10 bases lay in between. The CDR3 reads CASSEEGMATGELFF. The CDR3 DNA reads as TGTGCCAGCAGTGAAGAGGGGATGGCCACCGGGGAGCTGTTTTTT.

The chain is built from TRBV2 and TRBJ1-5; TRBD1 matches 9 bases. The V and J ends lost 6 bases and 1 base, in that order; junction bases with no gene match: 1. This CDR3 has 14 amino acids. Looked up from germline, CDR1 is SNHLY and CDR2 is FYNNEI. The CDR3 DNA follows: TGTGCCAGCAGAGGACAGGGGAGCAATCAGCCCCAGCATTTT. Its translation: CASRGQGSNQPQHF.

The chain carries TRBV7-8 and TRBJ1-1, with 9 bases fitting TRBD1. The CDR3 is 16 amino acids. From germline, CDR1 is SGHVS and CDR2 FQNEAQ. Germline trimming cut 3 bases from V and 6 bases from J; bases unmatched to any gene: 11. The DNA for the CDR3 is TGTGCCAGCAGCTTTATGGGACAGGGTCTTTTCGCTGAAGCTTTCTTT. This encodes CASSFMGQGLFAEAFF.

The V and J genes are TRBV2 and TRBJ2-5, with 12 positions matching TRBD2. The CDR3 length is 16 residues. V lost 7 bases to trimming and J lost 4 bases; unmatched junction nucleotides: 10. The germline gives CDR1 SNHLY, CDR2 FYNNEI. In nucleotides, the CDR3 is TGTGCCAGCACGGATGTGACTAGCGGGAGATCAGAGACCCAGTACTTC. Translated, it gives CASTDVTSGRSETQYF. Variable domain in full (rest from reference TRBV2 and TRBJ2-5): EPEVTQTPSHQVTQMGQEVILRCVPISNHLYFYWYRQILGQKVEFLVSFYNNEISEKSEIFDDQFSVERPDGSNFTLKIRSTKLEDSAMYFCASTDVTSGRSETQYFGPGTRLLVL.

This chain joins TRBV13 and TRBJ1-2; perhaps TRBD1 as D (5 bases). This CDR3 contains 13 residues. Trimming left V 5 bases short and J 7 bases short, with 14 bases between. Germline-derived CDR1 and CDR2 are PRHDT and FYEKMQ (reference sequence). The CDR3 here is CASSLGRGFGYTF. The CDR3, as DNA: TGTGCCAGCAGCCTGGGACGGGGGTTTGGCTACACCTTC. The variable domain in full, completed from reference TRBV13 and TRBJ1-2, reads AAGVIQSPRHLIKEKRETATLKCYPIPRHDTVYWYQQGPGQDPQFLISFYEKMQSDKGSIPDRFSAQQFSDYHSELNMSSLELGDSALYFCASSLGRGFGYTFGSGTRLTVV.

The chain recombines TRBV7-2 with TRBJ2-7; 11 bases agree with TRBD2. Trimming cost V 3 bases and J 2 bases; bases outside gene matches: 9. CDR3 length: 17 amino acids. Per germline, CDR1 SGHTA and CDR2 FQGNSA. The CDR3 DNA reads TGTGCCAGCAGCTTCGTAGCGGGAGGGCCCTTGGCCTACGAGCAGTACTTC. Translation: CASSFVAGGPLAYEQYF.

The rearrangement joins TRBV27 to TRBJ1-4; D is ambiguous. From germline, CDR1 is MNHEY and CDR2 SMNVEV (reference sequence). Deletions cut 9 bases from V and 7 bases from J, with 15 bases between. CDR3 length: 13 residues. The CDR3 DNA follows: TGTGCCAGTTCGGTGAGGCGCGGTGAAAAACTGTTTTTT. It yields the protein CASSVRRGEKLFF.

V and J are TRBV15 and TRBJ2-7, with 9 bases matching TRBD1. The CDR3 has 14 residues. Looked up from germline, CDR1 is LNHNV and CDR2 is YYDKDF (reference sequence). V shed 5 bases, J shed 3 bases, and the junction held 5 bases outside the gene matches. CDR3 nucleotide sequence: TGTGCCACCAGCCTCCAGGGACAGGGCTACGAGCAGTACTTC. Protein product: CATSLQGQGYEQYF.

This chain joins TRBV10-3 and TRBJ1-2; D remains unclear. This CDR3 spans 14 amino acids. V shed 7 bases and J shed 2 bases, with 14 bases lying between them. Germline values: CDR1 ENHRY, CDR2 SYGVKD. The CDR3 DNA follows: TGTGCCATCACCGCGGCTCCGCAGAACTATGGCTACACCTTC. Translation gives CAITAAPQNYGYTF.

The chain links TRBV9 to TRBJ2-1, with D maybe TRBD2 (6 bases). The ends were cut back, 3 bases at V and 1 base at J, with 11 bases in the middle. Germline assignment: CDR1 SGDLS and CDR2 YYNGEE. CDR3 length: 15 residues. The CDR3 coding sequence is TGTGCCAGCAGCGGGGGGACTTTATCCTACAATGAGCAGTTCTTC. It encodes CASSGGTLSYNEQFF.